This T cell receptor (beta chain) was captured by sequencing in a study of response to subunit inactivated influenza vaccine. The CDR3 sequence is 16 residues long. The germline V gene encodes CDR1 DFQATT and CDR2 SNEGSKA (reference sequence). With V trimmed by 2 bases and J by 5 bases, 11 bases remained unmatched. TCRdb called the RT-PCR reads again in MiXCR, with one record for every CDR3 protein. The sample carries roughly 780,000 distinct CDR3 sequences, 18% recorded once. This clonotype was seen repeatedly, ten times or more. The clonotype originates from a man in his fifties or sixties who received an inactivated influenza vaccine. Sequencing was performed on PBMCs from blood, taken 5 days after vaccination. The rearrangement uses TRBV20-1 and TRBJ1-4; 7 nucleotides match TRBD1. The DNA of the CDR3 is TGCAGTGCTAGATCCTATAGACAGGGTACCAATGAAAAACTGTTTTTT. It is translated as CSARSYRQGTNEKLFF.